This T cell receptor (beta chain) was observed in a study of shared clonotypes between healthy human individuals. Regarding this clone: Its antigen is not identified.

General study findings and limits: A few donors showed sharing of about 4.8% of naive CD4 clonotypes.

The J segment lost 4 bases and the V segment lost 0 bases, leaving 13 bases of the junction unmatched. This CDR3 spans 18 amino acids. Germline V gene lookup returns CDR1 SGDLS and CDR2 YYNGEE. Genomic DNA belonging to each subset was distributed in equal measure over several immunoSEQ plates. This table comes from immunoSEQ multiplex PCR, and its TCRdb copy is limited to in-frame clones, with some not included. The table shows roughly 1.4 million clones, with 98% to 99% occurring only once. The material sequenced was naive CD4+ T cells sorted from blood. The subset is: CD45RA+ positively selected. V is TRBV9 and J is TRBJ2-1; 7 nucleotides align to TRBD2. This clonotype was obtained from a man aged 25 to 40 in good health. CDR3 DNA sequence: TGTGCCAGCAGCGTAGCTACGGGAGGCGGGTTAAAGTACAATGAGCAGTTCTTC. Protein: CASSVATGGGLKYNEQFF. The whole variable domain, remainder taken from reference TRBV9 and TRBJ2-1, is DSGVTQTPKHLITATGQRVTLRCSPRSGDLSVYWYQQSLDQGLQFLIQYYNGEERAKGNILERFSAQQFPDLHSELNLSSLELGDSALYFCASSVATGGGLKYNEQFFGPGTRLTVL.